The 21 T cell receptor beta chains presented below share a single source sample, sequenced in a study of TIL therapy for anti-PD-1-resistant metastatic lung cancer. Sequencing used immunoSEQ v3. Repertoires were generated with immunoSEQ multiplex PCR, while TCRdb's copy carries only in-frame clones and drops some. The table has 45,000 to 75,000 clones, about 69% seen once. Indicated time point: pre-treatment sample, taken before nivolumab and TIL therapy. The sequences come from blood, collected at baseline. These receptors came from a person between 25 and 80 years old with non-small cell lung cancer.

The chain is built from TRBV6-6 and TRBJ2-5, with TRBD2 identical over 7 bases. Trimming removed 3 bases from V and 5 bases from J; junction bases left unmatched: 9. The CDR3 has 15 residues. Germline V gene lookup returns CDR1 MNHNY and CDR2 SVGAGI (reference sequence). CDR3 DNA sequence: TGTGCCAGCAGTTATCCGGCGGGGGAAGGCGAGACCCAGTACTTC. Translation: CASSYPAGEGETQYF.

The chain links TRBV6-6 to TRBJ2-5, with a tentative D call TRBD1 (5 bases). Germline lookup yields CDR1 MNHNY and CDR2 SVGAGI (reference sequence). The CDR3 is 15 residues long. Between the trimmed V and J ends, which lost 6 bases and 2 bases, there was a span of 16 bases. Written as DNA, the CDR3 is TGTGCCAGCAGCTCGCACAACAGGTATCAAGAGACCCAGTACTTC. Its translation is CASSSHNRYQETQYF.

The CDR3 bases are TGTGCCAGTAGTACAACAGGGGCAGCTCGACCCCAGCATTTT. Protein: CASSTTGAARPQHF. The rearrangement uses TRBV19 and TRBJ1-5, with 7 bases matching TRBD1. V lost 4 bases to trimming and J lost 10 bases; unmatched junction nucleotides: 10. This CDR3 is 14 amino acids long. Germline V CDR1 and CDR2: LNHDA, SQIVND (reference sequence).

The chain is built from TRBV11-2 and TRBJ1-1; TRBD1 aligns across 8 bases. This CDR3 contains 15 residues. Looked up from germline, CDR1 is SGHAT and CDR2 is FQNNGV. The J segment lost 1 base and the V segment lost 2 bases, leaving 3 bases of the junction unmatched. CDR3 residues: CASSLRGQGNTEAFF. CDR3 nucleotides: TGTGCCAGCAGCTTACGAGGACAGGGGAACACTGAAGCTTTCTTT.

This clone was seen only once. The rearrangement uses TRBV29-1 and TRBJ1-2; unclear D gene. There are 12 residues in the CDR3. V was clipped by 3 bases and J by 5 bases, with 10 bases between them. Germline values: CDR1 SQVTM, CDR2 ANQGSEA. CDR3 DNA sequence: TGCAGCGTTGAGACACTCAAGTATGGCTACACCTTC. The encoded protein is CSVETLKYGYTF.

This rearrangement joins TRBV28 to TRBJ1-2; tentative D call: TRBD1 (6 bases). The CDR3 length is 14 residues. Germline loops: CDR1 MDHEN, CDR2 SYDVKM. The V end lost 5 bases, the J end lost 4 bases, and 14 bases lay between the germline ends. As DNA, the CDR3 is TGTGCCAGCAGTGATTCAGGGGAGGGCTATGGCTACACCTTC. Translated, it gives CASSDSGEGYGYTF.

The rearrangement uses TRBV29-1 and TRBJ1-1; D uncertain. The germline CDR1 and CDR2 sequences are SQVTM and ANQGSEA. Trimming stripped 0 bases from V and 5 bases from J, with 13 bases between. The CDR3 loop spans 14 amino acids. As DNA, the CDR3 is TGCAGCGTTGAAGAGGTGGAGGTTTATACTGAAGCTTTCTTT. This gives the protein CSVEEVEVYTEAFF.

This clone was recorded a few times. This chain links TRBV2 with TRBJ1-4; 10 nucleotides agree with TRBD1. Germline V gives CDR1 SNHLY, CDR2 FYNNEI. With V trimmed by 11 bases and J by 8 bases, 11 bases remained unmatched. The CDR3 has 14 amino acids. CDR3 region: CAVKGGTGEEKLFF. CDR3 coding DNA: TGTGCCGTCAAGGGAGGGACAGGGGAGGAAAAACTGTTTTTT.

The chain uses TRBV5-1 and TRBJ1-2; no clear D. Germline V gene data show CDR1 as SGHRS and CDR2 as YFSETQ. V gave up 4 bases and J gave up 3 bases, with 7 bases separating them. The CDR3 runs 12 residues. This chain's CDR3 is CASSEEYYGYTF. In DNA, the CDR3 is TGCGCCAGCAGCGAGGAGTACTATGGCTACACCTTC.

The rearrangement links TRBV11-3 to TRBJ1-5; 8 nucleotides agree with TRBD1. V shed 5 bases, J shed 7 bases, and the junction held 10 bases outside the gene matches. CDR3 length equals 15 residues. The germline CDR1 and CDR2 sequences are SGHNT and YENEEA. This CDR3 is CASSPKGQGEQPQHF. CDR3 nucleotides: TGTGCCAGCAGCCCCAAAGGACAGGGCGAACAGCCCCAGCATTTT.

The V call is TRBV11-3, the J call TRBJ2-2; D unresolved. Germline assignment: CDR1 SGHNT and CDR2 YENEEA. The CDR3 covers 12 residues. V shed 6 bases and J shed 7 bases, with 9 bases lying between them. CDR3 in amino acids: CASSFSVGELFF. CDR3 bases: TGTGCCAGCAGTTTTTCCGTCGGGGAGCTGTTTTTT. Full variable domain (outside the CDR3, taken from reference TRBV11-3 and TRBJ2-2): EAGVVQSPRYKIIEKKQPVAFWCNPISGHNTLYWYLQNLGQGPELLIRYENEEAVDDSQLPKDRFSAERLKGVDSTLKIQPAELGDSAVYLCASSFSVGELFFGEGSRLTVL.

The V call is TRBV25-1, the J call TRBJ2-6; D is unclear. V was shortened by 1 base and J by 0 bases, with 4 bases between the two germline ends. The germline gives CDR1 MGHDK, CDR2 SYGVNS. The CDR3 sequence is 15 residues long. The CDR3 is CASSEFSSGANVLTF. The CDR3 DNA is TGTGCCAGCAGTGAATTCAGCTCTGGGGCCAACGTCCTGACTTTC.

The genes are TRBV19 and TRBJ1-2; unclear D gene. The CDR3 is 15 residues long. Germline lookup yields CDR1 LNHDA and CDR2 SQIVND (reference sequence). Trimming shortened V by 3 bases and J by 6 bases, and 17 bases separated the two germline ends. Written as DNA, the CDR3 is TGTGCCAGTAGTATGAGTCTTCTCGCTTGGGATGGCTACACCTTC. Encoded protein: CASSMSLLAWDGYTF.

This chain links TRBV14 with TRBJ2-3; D tentatively reads TRBD1 or TRBD2 (5 bases each). Germline V CDR1 and CDR2: SGHDN, FVKESK. Deletions cut 3 bases from V and 0 bases from J, with 10 bases between. The CDR3 extends over 15 amino acids. CDR3 loop: CASSQGVISTDTQYF. DNA of the CDR3: TGTGCCAGCAGCCAGGGGGTTATTAGCACAGATACGCAGTATTTT.

This clone was counted between two and nine times. V gene TRBV6-5 combines with J gene TRBJ2-7; D is unclear. Germline V gives CDR1 MNHEY, CDR2 SVGAGI. The CDR3 covers 15 residues. The ends were cut back, 1 base at V and 0 bases at J, with 10 bases in the middle. CDR3 sequence (DNA): TGTGCCAGCAGTTACTACAGCCGGAGCTCCTACGAGCAGTACTTC. Protein: CASSYYSRSSYEQYF.

The chain carries TRBV5-4 and TRBJ1-1, with 10 bases fitting TRBD1. The CDR3 has 14 residues. The V gene end was trimmed by 5 bases and the J gene end by 2 bases; junction bases not matched to a gene: 3. CDR1 is SGHNT and CDR2 is YYREEE in the germline V gene (reference sequence). CDR3 DNA sequence: TGTGCCAGCAGTTGGGACAGGGGTAACACTGAAGCTTTCTTT. It encodes CASSWDRGNTEAFF.

The V gene is TRBV6-1, the J gene TRBJ1-6, with 7 bases identical to TRBD1. V lost 2 bases and J lost 9; bases outside the gene matches: 19. Germline CDR1 reads MNHNS; CDR2 reads SASEGT. The CDR3 sequence is 19 residues long. CDR3: CASSERAEYRGVSGSPLHF. The CDR3 bases are TGTGCCAGCAGTGAAAGGGCCGAATACAGGGGCGTTAGCGGTTCACCCCTCCACTTT.

J is TRBJ2-2 and V is TRBV11-3; no firm D call. In germline, CDR1 is SGHNT, CDR2 YENEEA. V shed 0 bases and J shed 7 bases, with 12 bases lying between them. This CDR3 has 15 amino acids. CDR3 coding DNA: TGTGCCAGCAGCTTAGAGGGCCAAAACGGCGGGGAGCTGTTTTTT. Its protein is CASSLEGQNGGELFF.

The table lists this clone with a count of one. This chain links TRBV12-1 with TRBJ1-6; the listed D gene, TRBD1, was not tested against the DNA. TRBV12-1 is noted as a pseudogene. The CDR3 runs 16 residues. The CDR3 coding sequence is TGTGCCAGCAGCCCCTTCGCTGGGACAGGGAATTCACCCCTCCACTTT. Translated: CASSPFAGTGNSPLHF.

The chain couples TRBV19 to TRBJ2-5; tentatively, D is TRBD2 (5 bases). CDR3 length: 15 residues. The germline gives CDR1 LNHDA, CDR2 SQIVND (reference sequence). V was cut by 8 bases and J by 5 bases, with 21 bases left in between. The CDR3 bases are TGTGCCAGTTCTACGCAGCGGCTGGGGTGGGAGACCCAGTACTTC. Protein sequence: CASSTQRLGWETQYF. The variable domain in full, with the rest retrieved from reference TRBV19 and TRBJ2-5, is DGGITQSPKYLFRKEGQNVTLSCEQNLNHDAMYWYRQDPGQGLRLIYYSQIVNDFQKGDIAEGYSVSREKKESFPLTVTSAQKNPTAFYLCASSTQRLGWETQYFGPGTRLLVL.

The J gene is TRBJ1-1, the V gene TRBV28; maybe TRBD1 (5 bases). The CDR3 length is 13 residues. CDR1 is MDHEN and CDR2 is SYDVKM in the germline V gene. Trimming took off 3 bases at V and 5 bases at J, with 10 bases between the two ends. In DNA, the CDR3 is TGTGCCAGCAGTTTCGAGGGGCCAACTGAAGCTTTCTTT. Amino acid sequence: CASSFEGPTEAFF.